This TCR beta chain was recorded in a study of T cells after yellow fever vaccination (dated 2019 in TCRdb). General notes on the study: The SMART-Seq v4 Ultra Low Input RNA kit was used to prepare libraries from fractions with low cell numbers. To follow T-cell clones before and after primary and booster YFV17D yellow fever vaccination, bulk TCR alpha and beta repertoires were sequenced over time. The cohort comprised two healthy male donors, one aged 18 to 30 and one aged 30 to 39 years. Blood was drawn at multiple timepoints before and after primary and secondary immunization, with bulk PBMC replicates and cell subsets isolated.

CDR1 and CDR2, looked up from the germline V gene, are KGHSY and FQNENV. V and J are truncated by 8 bases and 0 bases respectively, leaving an intervening sequence of 13 bases. The CDR3 spans 14 residues, from the cysteine through the phenylalanine. The retained sequence is limited to the CDR3, 42 bases, with the frame set at the first base. This sample's treatment or condition label indicates: live attenuated yellow fever vaccine strain. A standard Ficoll-Paque protocol was used to isolate PBMCs from peripheral blood. Dynabeads CD4 and CD8 positive selection kits were used to isolate the CD4 and CD8 T-cell fractions. RNA was extracted with TriZol from bulk PBMCs, CD4 and CD8 fractions, and dextramer-positive and dextramer-negative fractions. This clonotype was counted many times. The antigen it binds to is not known. It has no much larger one-base neighbor in the sample; base qualities were not kept.

Synthesis of TCR cDNA relied on 5'RACE template switching, a step that introduced a universal primer site along with unique molecular identifiers. cDNA synthesis was primed from both the TCR alpha and TCR beta constant segments. Libraries were amplified in two PCR steps, with sample barcodes and sequencing adapters added in the second step. Sequencing of libraries was done on Illumina HiSeq 2500 (2x100 bp) or NovaSeq (2x150 bp). As for the original processing: Demultiplexing of reads and collapsing into UMI consensus sequences were performed with MIGEC, and V(D)J alignment was carried out with MiXCR. Vaccine-responding clonotypes were identified with edgeR using replicate PBMC samples, with FDR below 0.01 and a log2 fold change above 5 up to day 15 being required. Bulk clonotypes were assigned CD4 or CD8 identity according to which sequenced CD4 or CD8 repertoire held them at higher abundance. Using fastp at Q25 and MiXCR, TCRdb reprocessed the public reads and kept productive beta chains. A single entry per CDR3 protein holds the most common genes and DNA from its merged rows. The V and J calls come from TCRdb's annotation, not from the publication. Counted in this sample were 250,000 or so distinct CDR3 sequences; 6% to 7.5% of them appeared once. The ten largest clones add up to roughly 0.9% of the sample.

Broad study findings and their caveats: Most clones expanded after primary vaccination were re-detected after the booster (just under 97% of CD4 and more than 70% of CD8), suggesting broad memory maintenance. The secondary T-cell response was weaker than the primary response but faster, peaking on day 5 instead of day 15. Because abundant contaminating clonotypes from the bulk population could be contained in FACS-sorted repertoires, computational filtering was required. Only a couple of donors were included in the study, so the extent to which the findings can be generalized is limited. A small share of clonotypes was detected in both CD4 and CD8 compartments, with the overlap likely arising from convergent recombination.

The sample in question was CD4+ T cells sorted from PBMCs, obtained 15 days after the yellow fever booster vaccination. This clonotype was sampled from a man in his thirties or forties who received the YFV17D yellow fever vaccine. The V and J segments used are TRBV16 and TRBJ1-1; the D gene is perhaps TRBD1, from 6 matching bases. Read as DNA, the sequence is TGTGCCAGCTGGGGGCAGGGTCTGAACACTGAAGCTTTCTTT. This encodes CASWGQGLNTEAFF. The entire variable domain, with the stretches around the CDR3 drawn from the reference TRBV16 and TRBJ1-1 proteins, is GEEVAQTPKHLVRGEGQKAKLYCAPIKGHSYVFWYQQVLKNEFKFLISFQNENVFDETGMPKERFSAKCLPNSPCSLEIQATKLEDSAVYFCASWGQGLNTEAFFGQGTRLTVV.